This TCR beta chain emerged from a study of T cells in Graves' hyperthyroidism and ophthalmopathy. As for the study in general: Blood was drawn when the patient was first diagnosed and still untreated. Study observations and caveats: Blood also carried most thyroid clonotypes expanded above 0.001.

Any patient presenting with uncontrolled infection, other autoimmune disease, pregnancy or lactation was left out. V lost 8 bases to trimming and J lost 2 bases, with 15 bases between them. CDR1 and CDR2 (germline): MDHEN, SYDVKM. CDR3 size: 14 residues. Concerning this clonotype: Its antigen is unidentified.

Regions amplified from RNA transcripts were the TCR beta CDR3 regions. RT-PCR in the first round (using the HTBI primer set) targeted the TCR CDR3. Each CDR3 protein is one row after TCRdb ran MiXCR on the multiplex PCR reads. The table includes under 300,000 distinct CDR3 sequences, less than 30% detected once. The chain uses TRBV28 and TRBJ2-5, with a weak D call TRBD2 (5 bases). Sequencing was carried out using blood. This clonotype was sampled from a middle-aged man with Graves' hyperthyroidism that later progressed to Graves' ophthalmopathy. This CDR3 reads CASCERTDQETQYF. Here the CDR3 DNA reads TGTGCCAGCTGCGAACGGACTGATCAAGAGACCCAGTACTTC.